This passage covers 14 T cell receptor beta chains from one sample sequenced in a study of blood T cell repertoires in COVID-19. Method: immunoSEQ multiplex PCR; TCRdb's copy keeps in-frame clones and lacks some. The sample records tens of thousands of clones, over 70% being singletons. Sequencing input: peripheral blood. The receptors were sampled from a man aged 45-65 years with acute or convalescent COVID-19.

V gene TRBV6-5 combines with J gene TRBJ1-1; no clear D. V was shortened by 6 bases and J by 3 bases, with 11 bases between the two germline ends. Looked up from germline, CDR1 is MNHEY and CDR2 is SVGAGI. The CDR3 runs 13 residues. The CDR3 DNA reads as TGTGCCAGCAGGTCTCGCCGGGACACTGAAGCTTTCTTT. It yields the protein CASRSRRDTEAFF.

This rearrangement joins TRBV3-1 (or the pseudogene TRBV3-2) to TRBJ2-1; D might be TRBD1 (5 bases). V lost 3 bases and J lost 7, with 16 bases in between. This CDR3 is built from 15 residues. Germline V gene sequence: CDR1 LGHDT, CDR2 YNNKEL (reference sequence). In DNA, the CDR3 is TGTGCCAGCAGCCACAGGGTGGACAAATTGAATGAGCAGTTCTTC. Translating it yields CASSHRVDKLNEQFF.

J is TRBJ1-2 and V is TRBV7-2, with 7 bases matching TRBD1. Germline CDR1 SGHTA, CDR2 FQGNSA. This CDR3 is 14 amino acids long. V was clipped by 5 bases and J by 1 base; unmatched bases: 4. DNA of the CDR3: TGTGCCAGCAGCCCCAGGGACAGTAACTATGGCTACACCTTC. Its translation: CASSPRDSNYGYTF.

V usage is TRBV6-2 or TRBV6-3 and J usage is TRBJ1-6; 7 bases align to TRBD1. CDR1 and CDR2 from the germline V gene are MNHEY and SVGEGT. With V trimmed by 4 bases and J by 9 bases, 9 bases remained unmatched. This CDR3 is built from 15 residues. The CDR3 protein is CASSFQETGFSPLHF. The CDR3 DNA follows: TGTGCCAGCAGTTTCCAAGAGACAGGGTTTTCACCCCTCCACTTT.

This clone was counted only a few times. The CDR3 protein is CASGGMNTEAFF. The CDR3 DNA sequence: TGTGCCAGCGGGGGGATGAACACTGAAGCTTTCTTT. The J gene is TRBJ1-1, the V gene TRBV2; possibly TRBD1 for D (5 bases). Trimming pared 8 bases from V and 0 bases from J, leaving 7 bases between. This CDR3 spans 12 amino acids. Germline CDR1 reads SNHLY; CDR2 reads FYNNEI.

The DNA for the CDR3 is TGTGCCAGTAGTGGCAGACAGGGCCTTAATGGCTACACCTTC. This encodes CASSGRQGLNGYTF. The chain carries TRBV19 and TRBJ1-2; 7 bases agree with TRBD1. The V and J ends lost 5 bases and 6 bases, in that order; junction bases with no gene match: 9. This CDR3 spans 14 amino acids. The germline V gene encodes CDR1 LNHDA and CDR2 SQIVND (reference sequence).

V usage is TRBV15 and J usage is TRBJ1-2, with D possibly being TRBD1 (6 bases). The ends were cut back, 6 bases at V and 5 bases at J, with 10 bases in the middle. Germline CDR1 LNHNV, CDR2 YYDKDF (reference sequence). This CDR3 spans 12 amino acids. Here the CDR3 DNA reads TGTGCCACCAGTCAGGACAGTTATGGCTACACCTTC. Encoded protein: CATSQDSYGYTF.

The rearrangement uses TRBV4-3 and TRBJ1-5; 7 bases line up with TRBD1. CDR1 is LGHNA and CDR2 is YSLEER in the germline V gene. The junction had 3 bases not matched to a gene; V was cut back by 0 bases and J by 4 bases. This CDR3 spans 15 amino acids. The CDR3 region is CASSQDGDSNQPQHF. The CDR3 bases are TGCGCCAGCAGCCAAGATGGGGACAGTAATCAGCCCCAGCATTTT.

V usage is TRBV7-3 and J usage is TRBJ2-5, with 10 bases that match TRBD1. CDR1 is SGHTA and CDR2 is FQGTGA in the germline V gene. The CDR3 is 13 amino acids. V lost 5 bases, J lost 5 bases, and 2 bases stayed unmatched. The CDR3 sequence: CASSVGQGETQYF. CDR3 sequence (DNA): TGTGCCAGCAGCGTGGGACAGGGGGAGACCCAGTACTTC.

The rearrangement uses TRBV24-1 and TRBJ2-5; TRBD1 matches at 7 bases. Germline V gene sequence: CDR1 KGHDR, CDR2 SFDVKD. This CDR3 contains 14 residues. The trim removed 2 bases at V and 6 bases at J, leaving 5 bases unmatched. Here the CDR3 reads CATSDYDRDKTQYF. CDR3 coding DNA: TGTGCCACCAGTGATTATGACAGGGACAAGACCCAGTACTTC.

The chain employs TRBV11-2 and TRBJ2-3; 12 bases agree with TRBD2. The CDR3 is 18 residues long. The junction had 10 bases not matched to a gene; V was cut back by 6 bases and J by 0 bases. CDR1 is SGHAT, CDR2 FQNNGV, per germline. The CDR3 protein is CASRPLAGGKSSTDTQYF. The DNA for the CDR3 is TGTGCCAGCAGGCCACTAGCGGGAGGTAAATCTAGCACAGATACGCAGTATTTT.

This clone was recorded once. The chain couples TRBV3-1 (or the pseudogene TRBV3-2) to TRBJ2-1; D is unresolved. The V gene lost 0 bases and the J gene lost 6 bases, with 6 bases spanning the gap. This CDR3 comprises 13 residues. Germline V gene sequence: CDR1 LGHDT, CDR2 YNNKEL (reference sequence). CDR3 DNA sequence: TGTGCCAGCAGCCAAGATCTCCTCAATGAGCAGTTCTTC. It encodes CASSQDLLNEQFF.

The chain joins TRBV4-3 to TRBJ1-1; 8 bases align to TRBD1. The CDR3 has 13 residues. After removal of 4 bases from V and 11 bases from J, the junction contained 9 bases not matched to a gene. CDR1 is LGHNA, CDR2 YSLEER, per germline. The CDR3 here is CASSPQGALEAFF. The CDR3 region has the DNA TGCGCCAGCAGCCCGCAGGGGGCCCTCGAGGCTTTCTTT.

In this sample, this clone turned up once. The chain is built from TRBV6-5 and TRBJ2-7; TRBD2 agrees at 7 bases. Losses at the gene ends were 0 bases for V and 4 bases for J; bases not matched to a gene: 6. The CDR3 loop spans 15 amino acids. Looked up from germline, CDR1 is MNHEY and CDR2 is SVGAGI. The CDR3: CASSYSWEGTYEQYF. In DNA, the CDR3 is TGTGCCAGCAGTTACTCATGGGAGGGTACGTACGAGCAGTACTTC.